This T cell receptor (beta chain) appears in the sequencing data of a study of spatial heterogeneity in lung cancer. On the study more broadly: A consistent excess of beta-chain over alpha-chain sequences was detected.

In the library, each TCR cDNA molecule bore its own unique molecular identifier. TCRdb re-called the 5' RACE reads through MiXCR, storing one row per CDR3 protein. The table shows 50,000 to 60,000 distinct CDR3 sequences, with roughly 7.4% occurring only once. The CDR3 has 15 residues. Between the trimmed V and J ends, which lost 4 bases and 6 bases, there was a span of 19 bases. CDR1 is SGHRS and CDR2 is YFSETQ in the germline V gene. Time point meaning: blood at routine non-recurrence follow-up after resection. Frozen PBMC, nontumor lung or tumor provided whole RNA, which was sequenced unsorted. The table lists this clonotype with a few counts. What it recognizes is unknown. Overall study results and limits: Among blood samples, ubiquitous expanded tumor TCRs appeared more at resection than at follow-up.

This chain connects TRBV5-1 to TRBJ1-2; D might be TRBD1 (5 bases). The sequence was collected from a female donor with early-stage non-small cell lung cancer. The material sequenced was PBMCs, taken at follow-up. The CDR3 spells CASSARSGADNGYTF. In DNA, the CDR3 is TGCGCCAGCAGCGCCCGATCAGGAGCGGACAATGGCTACACCTTC. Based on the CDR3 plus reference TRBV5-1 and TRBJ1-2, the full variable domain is KAGVTQTPRYLIKTRGQQVTLSCSPISGHRSVSWYQQTPGQGLQFLFEYFSETQRNKGNFPGRFSGRQFSNSRSEMNVSTLELGDSALYLCASSARSGADNGYTFGSGTRLTVV.